The T cell receptor beta chain under discussion was sequenced for a study of response to subunit inactivated influenza vaccine. In germline, CDR1 is MNHEY, CDR2 SVGEGT. This CDR3 region has 17 residues. Between the trimmed V and J ends, which lost 0 bases and 0 bases, there was a span of 9 bases. TCRdb re-called the RT-PCR reads with MiXCR, one entry per CDR3 protein. The sample has about 520,000 distinct CDR3 sequences; 25% are singletons. This clonotype was counted a few times. The rearrangement joins TRBV6-2 or TRBV6-3 to TRBJ2-6; D unresolved. The specimen was CD4+ T cells sorted from PBMCs, collected 4 to 6 days after vaccination. The receptor's source is a man over 45 who received an inactivated influenza vaccine. The CDR3, as DNA: TGTGCCAGCAGTTACTCCAGACGGCTCTCTGGGGCCAACGTCCTGACTTTC. Amino acids: CASSYSRRLSGANVLTF.